This T cell receptor beta chain was identified in a study of T-cell memory formation after mild COVID-19. The CDR3 sequence is 13 residues long. Trimming shortened V by 0 bases and J by 2 bases, and 8 bases separated the two germline ends. Germline loops: CDR1 GTSNPN, CDR2 SVGIG (reference sequence). 5'RACE primed at constant segments yielded TCR alpha and TCR beta cDNA libraries bearing sample barcodes and UMIs. MiXCR, run by TCRdb on the 5' RACE reads, gives a single entry per CDR3 protein. The sample holds roughly 450,000 distinct CDR3 sequences, approximately 18% seen once. The gene calls are TRBV30 and TRBJ2-7; D not certain. This TCR came from an adult woman who had mild COVID-19 (a few samples of this study predate the infection). Cell type and time point are not known. Sample: PBMCs or a T cell subset sorted from them (not recorded which). The CDR3 region is CAWSVHSTYEQYF. CDR3 DNA: TGTGCCTGGAGTGTACATTCTACCTACGAGCAGTACTTC.